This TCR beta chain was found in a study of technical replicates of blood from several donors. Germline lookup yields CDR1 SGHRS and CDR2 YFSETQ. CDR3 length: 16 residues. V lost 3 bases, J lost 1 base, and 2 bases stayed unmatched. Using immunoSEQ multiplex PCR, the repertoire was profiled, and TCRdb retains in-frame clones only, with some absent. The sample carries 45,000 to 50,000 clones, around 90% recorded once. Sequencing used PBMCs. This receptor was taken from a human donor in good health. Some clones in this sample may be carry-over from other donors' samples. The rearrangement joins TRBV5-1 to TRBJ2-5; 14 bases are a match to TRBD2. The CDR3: CASSSGLAGGQETQYF. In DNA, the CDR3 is TGCGCCAGCAGCTCCGGACTAGCGGGGGGCCAAGAGACCCAGTACTTC.